This TCR beta chain emerged from a study of blood T cells in healthy people across ages (dated by TCRdb to about 2015). Study-level background: In model experiments, template switching captured roughly one uniquely barcoded TCR beta cDNA molecule for every two T cells. Using deep sequencing normalized with unique cDNA molecular identifiers, the study measured how TCR beta repertoire diversity changes with age. The donors were split into four age groups: young (average approximately 16 years), middle-aged (about 40), aged (more than 60) and long-lived (under 85). To avoid experimental bias, donors of different ages were spread randomly across the sequencing lanes. Using the same blood draw, the study looked at two additional independent replicas of 1 million unique cDNA reads for two donors, one aged 18 to 30 and the other aged 80 or older.

The donors were a few dozen Caucasian individuals from Russia, aged 6 to 90 years, who were systemically healthy. Each donor gave approximately 10 milliliters of peripheral blood, collected into EDTA-treated Vacutainer tubes. Ficoll-Paque density-gradient centrifugation was used to isolate PBMCs, with at least 7 million per sample. Total RNA, at least 5 micrograms per sample, was extracted from PBMCs with Trizol reagent. For every donor, an aliquot of PBMCs went through flow cytometry to measure the percentages of naive CD45RAhigh/CD27high T cells. What the work shows at the level of the full study, not this receptor alone: Compared with the aged group, more naive CD4+ T cells, fewer expanded clones and increased TCR diversity were shown by the long-lived group, suggesting age selection. The CMV infection status of donors was not known, potentially confounding age-related changes in expanded clonotypes. Observed TCR beta diversity per million T cells fell roughly linearly with age, and a significant reduction was already apparent by age roughly 41. A strong correlation was found between observed TCR beta diversity and the percentage of naive T cells measured by flow cytometry. Total diversity estimates from one million sequenced T cells were considered lower bounds and underestimates. Conclusive comparison of naive and antigen-experienced compartments was prevented by the profiling of bulk unsorted PBMCs.

The library was built by means of 5' RACE. The data were produced on an Illumina HiSeq 2500. A second roughly 6 to 12 cycle PCR used a sample-barcoded 5' primer and a J-beta primer mix. A unique molecular identifier was introduced onto each TCR beta cDNA molecule by a template-switch 5' adaptor carrying 12 random nucleotides. Each sample yielded at least 3 million CDR3-containing paired-end reads. All of the RNA was converted into first-strand cDNA using the Mint cDNA synthesis kit, with a TRBC-specific oligonucleotide serving as the primer. Following uracil-DNA glycosylase treatment, a first 18-cycle PCR with universal primers M1SS and BC2_uni_R was performed on all cDNA. Concerning the study's data processing: For normalization, 1 million high-quality reads, each with a distinct molecular identifier, were randomly selected from each sample. Instead of being binned into consensus sequences, reads that shared molecular identifiers were thrown out. MiTCR, with a Q25 quality threshold and the strictest error-elimination algorithm, was used for CDR3 identification, clonotype clustering and error correction. A nonparametric unseen species model using Euler transformation provided a lower-bound estimate of total TCR beta diversity. TCRdb reworked the public reads: Q25 trimming with fastp, MiXCR clone assembly, productive beta chains retained. Here each entry gathers all rows of one CDR3 protein and keeps the most common genes and DNA. TCRdb, rather than the study authors, made the V and J calls. The sample table contains about 1.7 million distinct CDR3 sequences; only one count was recorded for 28% of them. The ten largest clones add up to 7% to 9% of the sample.

Turning to this clonotype: This clone's antigen is unknown. No base quality values were provided; no much bigger clone lies one nucleotide off.

The trim is 0 bases for V and 3 bases for J, with a gap of 13 bases between the germline ends. From the cysteine up to the phenylalanine, the CDR3 has a length of 15 residues. Here the CDR3 DNA is all that survives: 45 bases in frame from base 1. Per the germline V gene (reference sequence), DFQATT is the CDR1 and SNEGSKA is the CDR2. The rearrangement joined TRBV20-1 to TRBJ2-3; the D gene identity is not certain. This sequence was found in a woman aged 25 to 39 in good health. Sequenced input: blood. The DNA reads as follows: TGCAGTGCTAGAGATTGGGCTAGTGTGACAGATACGCAGTATTTT. Translated, this gives CSARDWASVTDTQYF.